The 27 T cell receptor beta chains given below trace back to one sample, sequenced in a study of blood T cell repertoires in COVID-19. Measured with immunoSEQ multiplex PCR; TCRdb has only the in-frame clones, and not every one. Seen here are around 250,000 clones, 70% to 90% observed once, and the top ten hold about 6.9%. Sequenced: PBMCs or T cells enriched from blood (not recorded which). The receptors stem from a woman between 50 and 59 years old who had been exposed to COVID-19.

The chain couples TRBV13 to TRBJ2-1; possible D gene TRBD1, 5 bases. CDR1 PRHDT and CDR2 FYEKMQ come from the germline V gene (reference sequence). The CDR3 runs 12 residues. The ends were cut back, 6 bases at V and 5 bases at J, with 8 bases in the middle. In DNA, the CDR3 is TGTGCCAGCAGTATAGGGGACAATGAGCAGTTCTTC. It specifies CASSIGDNEQFF. Variable domain in full (rest from reference TRBV13 and TRBJ2-1): AAGVIQSPRHLIKEKRETATLKCYPIPRHDTVYWYQQGPGQDPQFLISFYEKMQSDKGSIPDRFSAQQFSDYHSELNMSSLELGDSALYFCASSIGDNEQFFGPGTRLTVL.

This clone was counted ten times or more. CDR3 DNA: TGTGCCAGCAGCTCCCGGACTAGTAGACAGTACTTC. This sequence encodes CASSSRTSRQYF. The chain recombines TRBV11-2 with TRBJ2-7, with 7 bases that match TRBD2. The CDR3 is made up of 12 amino acids. The germline gives CDR1 SGHAT, CDR2 FQNNGV. V lost 4 bases to trimming and J lost 10 bases; unmatched junction nucleotides: 7.

The chain recombines TRBV29-1 with TRBJ2-7; 9 nucleotides align to TRBD1. The germline CDR1 and CDR2 sequences are SQVTM and ANQGSEA. CDR3 length equals 13 residues. J lost 6 bases, V lost 6 bases, and 9 bases had no gene match. The CDR3 DNA is TGCAGCGTAGAGGGGGGGACAGGGATCGAGCAGTACTTC. Translating gives CSVEGGTGIEQYF.

V is TRBV18 and J is TRBJ2-1, with 9 bases lining up with TRBD1. The germline gives CDR1 KGHSH, CDR2 LQKENI. This CDR3 comprises 14 residues. V shed 6 bases and J 7 bases; nucleotides not matched to a gene: 7. As DNA, the CDR3 is TGTGCCAGCTCCCGGGACAGGGTAGGGAATGAGCAGTTCTTC. Its translation is CASSRDRVGNEQFF.

This clone was counted a single time. The chain joins TRBV7-9 to TRBJ1-1; D is perhaps TRBD1 (5 bases). The CDR3 length is 14 residues. V was pared by 5 bases and J by 2 bases, with 12 bases between. Germline V gene sequence: CDR1 SEHNR, CDR2 FQNEAQ (reference sequence). Here the CDR3 DNA reads TGTGCCAGCAGCAAAAATCAGGGCAACACTGAAGCTTTCTTT. Translation gives CASSKNQGNTEAFF.

This chain joins TRBV19 and TRBJ2-3; maybe TRBD2 (6 bases). Germline-derived CDR1 and CDR2 are LNHDA and SQIVND (reference sequence). The CDR3 consists of 17 residues. The V gene lost 0 bases and the J gene lost 1 base, with 14 bases spanning the gap. The CDR3 nucleotides read TGTGCCAGTAGTATAGATGGCTGGGGAGGCGGCACAGATACGCAGTATTTT. As protein: CASSIDGWGGGTDTQYF. Supplemented by reference TRBV19 and TRBJ2-3, the full variable domain reads DGGITQSPKYLFRKEGQNVTLSCEQNLNHDAMYWYRQDPGQGLRLIYYSQIVNDFQKGDIAEGYSVSREKKESFPLTVTSAQKNPTAFYLCASSIDGWGGGTDTQYFGPGTRLTVL.

The chain employs TRBV18 and TRBJ2-3, with 9 bases aligning to TRBD1. The germline gives CDR1 KGHSH, CDR2 LQKENI. J lost 4 bases, V lost 0 bases, and 5 bases had no gene match. CDR3 size: 16 residues. CDR3 amino acids: CASSPPGQGWSDTQYF. CDR3 coding DNA: TGTGCCAGCTCACCACCGGGACAGGGCTGGTCAGATACGCAGTATTTT.

Worth noting for this clone: The junction departs from germline at one end; a sequencing error may be responsible. This CDR3 is CASTYRVLF. The DNA for the CDR3 is TGTGCCAGTACTTATCGGGTTCTCTTC. The chain joins TRBV19 to TRBJ1-2; D is uncertain. The CDR3 extends over 9 amino acids. From germline, CDR1 is LNHDA and CDR2 SQIVND (reference sequence).

This sequence joins TRBV6-2 or TRBV6-3 and TRBJ1-4; possibly TRBD1 for D (6 bases). The CDR3 spans 14 residues. V was cut by 2 bases and J by 6 bases, with 10 bases left in between. Germline CDR1 MNHEY, CDR2 SVGEGT. The CDR3: CASSYVSGDEKLFF. The CDR3 nucleotides are TGTGCCAGCAGTTACGTGTCAGGGGATGAAAAACTGTTTTTT.

The J gene is TRBJ1-2, the V gene TRBV19; possibly TRBD1 for D (6 bases). The germline V gene has CDR1 LNHDA and CDR2 SQIVND (reference sequence). The CDR3 extends over 15 amino acids. The V end was cut by 3 bases, the J end by 5 bases, with 16 bases between. CDR3 sequence reads: CASSILGGVGYGYTF. CDR3 in DNA: TGTGCCAGTAGTATCCTAGGGGGAGTCGGATATGGCTACACCTTC. The variable domain in full, with the rest retrieved from reference TRBV19 and TRBJ1-2, is DGGITQSPKYLFRKEGQNVTLSCEQNLNHDAMYWYRQDPGQGLRLIYYSQIVNDFQKGDIAEGYSVSREKKESFPLTVTSAQKNPTAFYLCASSILGGVGYGYTFGSGTRLTVV.

The genes are TRBV15 and TRBJ1-5; D is uncertain. CDR1 and CDR2 from the germline V gene are LNHNV and YYDKDF (reference sequence). Trimming cost V 2 bases and J 4 bases, with 3 bases left between them. CDR3 length equals 12 residues. The CDR3: CATSRLNQPQHF. The CDR3 DNA reads TGTGCCACCAGCAGACTTAATCAGCCCCAGCATTTT.

The chain couples TRBV27 to TRBJ1-6, with a possible D match to TRBD1 (5 bases). CDR3 length: 14 residues. Trimming stripped 5 bases from V and 10 bases from J, with 15 bases between. Germline loops: CDR1 MNHEY, CDR2 SMNVEV (reference sequence). This CDR3 is CASSGTGLGSPLHF. CDR3 DNA sequence: TGTGCCAGCAGTGGCACAGGTCTCGGATCACCCCTCCACTTT.

The rearrangement uses TRBV6-1 and TRBJ2-7; weak D call: TRBD2 (5 bases). V lost 1 base and J 4 bases, leaving 14 bases between the germline ends. The CDR3 has 15 residues. Germline CDR1 MNHNS, CDR2 SASEGT. In nucleotides, the CDR3 is TGTGCCAGCAGTGAAGAAGAGGGTTCCCCTTACGAGCAGTACTTC. This encodes CASSEEEGSPYEQYF.

The V call is TRBV10-3, the J call TRBJ1-1; D may be TRBD1 (5 bases). This CDR3 contains 14 residues. V was cut by 0 bases and J by 6 bases, with 11 bases left in between. Germline CDR1 and CDR2: ENHRY and SYGVKD. The CDR3 loop is CAISESSRQSEAFF. The CDR3 DNA follows: TGTGCCATCAGTGAGTCGTCTCGACAGTCTGAAGCTTTCTTT.

The chain has TRBV19 and TRBJ1-4, with 7 positions matching TRBD1. The CDR3 covers 14 residues. V lost 5 bases, J lost 11 bases, and 11 bases stayed unmatched. In germline, CDR1 is LNHDA, CDR2 SQIVND (reference sequence). The CDR3 loop is CASSSDRVAGKLFF. The CDR3 DNA follows: TGTGCCAGTAGTTCCGACAGGGTTGCCGGGAAACTGTTTTTT.

This chain joins TRBV6-5 and TRBJ2-5; the match to TRBD2 covers 10 bases. Germline-derived CDR1 and CDR2 are MNHEY and SVGAGI. The junction had 6 bases not matched to a gene; V was cut back by 6 bases and J by 5 bases. This CDR3 comprises 14 residues. The CDR3 DNA reads as TGTGCCAGCAGCGAGCGGGGGGGCACCGAGACCCAGTACTTC. Translating it yields CASSERGGTETQYF.

The chain links TRBV6-2 or TRBV6-3 to TRBJ2-1; unclear D gene. The CDR3 covers 13 residues. Germline-derived CDR1 and CDR2 are MNHEY and SVGEGT. The V and J ends lost 6 bases and 1 base respectively, with 7 bases between them. The CDR3 here is CASSPISYNEQFF. CDR3 coding DNA: TGTGCCAGCAGCCCTATATCCTACAATGAGCAGTTCTTC.

The chain joins TRBV7-2 to TRBJ1-2, with 8 bases fitting TRBD1. V trimming: 1 base; J trimming: 0 bases; junction bases outside the gene matches: 4. The length of the CDR3 is 16 residues. Germline CDR1 SGHTA, CDR2 FQGNSA. CDR3 protein: CASSLEAGGANYGYTF. The CDR3 DNA is TGTGCCAGCAGCTTAGAGGCAGGGGGCGCTAACTATGGCTACACCTTC.

This chain links TRBV20-1 with TRBJ2-1; D unresolved. CDR3 length: 11 residues. V was pared by 4 bases and J by 9 bases, with 10 bases between. In germline, CDR1 is DFQATT, CDR2 SNEGSKA (reference sequence). The CDR3 region is CSATRGSEQFF. The CDR3 bases are TGCAGTGCTACCCGCGGTAGTGAGCAGTTCTTC.

This rearrangement joins TRBV9 to TRBJ2-3, with D maybe TRBD1 (5 bases). V lost 4 bases to trimming and J lost 1 base, with 10 bases between them. Germline CDR1 SGDLS, CDR2 YYNGEE. CDR3 size: 14 residues. The DNA for the CDR3 is TGTGCCAGCAGCCTTGCGACAGGCACAGATACGCAGTATTTT. This translates into CASSLATGTDTQYF.

The chain couples TRBV19 to TRBJ1-4, with D possibly matching TRBD1 (6 bases). The germline V and J ends were trimmed by 5 bases and 0 bases, with 13 bases remaining between them. The CDR3 covers 16 residues. Looked up from germline, CDR1 is LNHDA and CDR2 is SQIVND (reference sequence). The CDR3 bases are TGTGCCAGTAGTCGGGACAATTTGGCAACTAATGAAAAACTGTTTTTT. Its translation is CASSRDNLATNEKLFF.

This clone was seen a single time. The V gene is TRBV5-1, the J gene TRBJ2-7; the match to TRBD2 covers 9 bases. CDR1 and CDR2 (germline): SGHRS, YFSETQ. Trimming cost V 4 bases and J 7 bases; bases outside gene matches: 6. This CDR3 has 13 residues. The CDR3 region has the DNA TGCGCCAGCAGCCCGGCGGGGGGGCAAGAGCAGTACTTC. It yields the protein CASSPAGGQEQYF.

The chain combines TRBV7-2 with TRBJ2-7; TRBD1 is a possible D gene (6 bases). From germline, CDR1 is SGHTA and CDR2 FQGNSA. This CDR3 comprises 14 residues. Trimming pared 1 base from V and 3 bases from J, leaving 10 bases between. CDR3 residues: CASSLDRANYEQYF. The CDR3 DNA reads as TGTGCCAGCAGCTTAGACAGGGCCAACTACGAGCAGTACTTC.

The chain joins TRBV23-1 to TRBJ1-4, with 12 positions matching TRBD1. TRBV23-1 is annotated as an ORF whose role is uncertain. V gave up 4 bases and J gave up 8 bases; unmatched junction bases: 14. The CDR3 is 18 amino acids. The CDR3 nucleotides are TGCGCCAGCAGTCTGTTGTCCGGGACAGGGGGCCACGAAGAAAAACTGTTTTTT. Translating gives CASSLLSGTGGHEEKLFF.

The sample holds one count of this clone. J is TRBJ2-1 and V is TRBV5-6, with no clear D. The CDR3 runs 15 residues. V was pared by 4 bases and J by 1 base, with 12 bases between. Germline V CDR1 and CDR2: SGHDT, YYEEEE. This chain's CDR3 is CASSNGVSSYNEQFF. CDR3 bases: TGTGCCAGCAGCAACGGAGTGTCATCCTACAATGAGCAGTTCTTC.

The chain links TRBV12-3 or TRBV12-4 to TRBJ2-7, with TRBD1 matching over 7 bases. The trim removed 6 bases at V and 5 bases at J, leaving 7 bases unmatched. The CDR3 loop spans 13 amino acids. CDR3 nucleotide sequence: TGTGCCAGCAGCCCTAGGGGGCTACACGAGCAGTACTTC. Translating gives CASSPRGLHEQYF.

This clone showed up just a few times. This chain joins TRBV25-1 and TRBJ1-2; no clear D gene. The V and J ends lost 10 bases and 4 bases respectively, with 13 bases between them. The germline V gene encodes CDR1 MGHDK and CDR2 SYGVNS. This CDR3 is built from 12 residues. The CDR3 is CATEGGLYGYTF. CDR3 DNA: TGTGCCACCGAGGGTGGGCTCTATGGCTACACCTTC.